Below, 8 T cell receptor beta chains from the same sample are listed, as sequenced in a study of cytomegalovirus exposure and HLA in healthy donors. 13 Jbeta primers and 60 Vbeta primers were used for the PCR. Generated by immunoSEQ multiplex PCR, the TCRdb table keeps only in-frame clones and is missing some. The sample yields 200,000 to 250,000 clones, 83% seen once. Sequencing used PBMCs. The receptors come from a girl between 5 and 17 years old in good health and CMV-seronegative.

There are a few counts of this clone. CDR3 sequence: CASSLNGDTEAFF. In DNA, the CDR3 is TGTGCCAGCAGCTTAAACGGGGACACTGAAGCTTTCTTT. The rearrangement links TRBV7-3 to TRBJ1-1; the D is unclear. With 1 base removed from V and 3 bases from J, the gap between germline ends came to 6 bases. Germline lookup yields CDR1 SGHTA and CDR2 FQGTGA. CDR3 length: 13 amino acids.

This sequence joins TRBV5-1 and TRBJ2-3, with 8 bases that match TRBD2. V was clipped by 2 bases and J by 0 bases; unmatched bases: 17. Germline loops: CDR1 SGHRS, CDR2 YFSETQ. There are 20 residues in the CDR3. CDR3 protein: CASSFMGTSPAGASTDTQYF. As DNA, the CDR3 is TGCGCCAGCAGCTTTATGGGAACTAGCCCAGCGGGGGCAAGCACAGATACGCAGTATTTT.

V is TRBV5-1 and J is TRBJ1-5, with a possible D match to TRBD1 (6 bases). CDR3 length: 14 residues. V was pared by 0 bases and J by 7 bases, with 11 bases between. In germline, CDR1 is SGHRS, CDR2 YFSETQ. The CDR3 loop is CASSLDGGGQPQHF. In DNA form, the CDR3 reads TGCGCCAGCAGCTTGGATGGGGGGGGCCAGCCCCAGCATTTT.

This clone was recorded many times. The chain recombines TRBV4-2 with TRBJ2-2; 11 bases line up with TRBD2. Losses at the gene ends were 0 bases for V and 6 bases for J; bases not matched to a gene: 0. Per germline, CDR1 LGHNA and CDR2 YNFKEQ. The CDR3 is made up of 15 amino acids. The chain's CDR3 is CASSQDSGGAGELFF. CDR3 DNA sequence: TGTGCCAGCAGCCAAGATAGCGGGGGGGCCGGGGAGCTGTTTTTT.

V usage is TRBV27 and J usage is TRBJ1-2, with TRBD1 matching over 9 bases. Germline CDR1 MNHEY, CDR2 SMNVEV (reference sequence). The CDR3 loop spans 21 amino acids. V dropped 5 bases and J dropped 8; count of bases not matched to a gene: 30. The CDR3 region has the DNA TGTGCCAGCAGTCCTATCGCTCTGCGGGCGCGGAAAAAAACAGGGGGCCACGGCTACACCTTC. It specifies CASSPIALRARKKTGGHGYTF.

The rearrangement links TRBV7-8 to TRBJ2-2; no firm D call. The CDR3 is 15 amino acids. V gave up 2 bases and J gave up 2 bases, with 9 bases separating them. Germline V gene sequence: CDR1 SGHVS, CDR2 FQNEAQ. The DNA of the CDR3 is TGTGCCAGCAGCTTATTTGAGACTAACACCGGGGAGCTGTTTTTT. It yields the protein CASSLFETNTGELFF.

The sample holds one count of this clone. The V call is TRBV6-5, the J call TRBJ1-4; D unresolved. The germline V gene encodes CDR1 MNHEY and CDR2 SVGAGI. Trimming took off 4 bases at V and 8 bases at J, with 14 bases between the two ends. There are 14 residues in the CDR3. As DNA, the CDR3 is TGTGCCAGCAGTTCCCGGACTCAGGCCGAAAAACTGTTTTTT. It encodes CASSSRTQAEKLFF.

The rearrangement uses TRBV5-3 and TRBJ2-7; D gene unclear. TRBV5-3 has ORF status, its function being uncertain. The CDR3 has 14 amino acids. V dropped 1 base and J dropped 0 bases, with 8 bases sitting between them. CDR3 loop: CARSLYPSSYEQYF. CDR3 in DNA: TGTGCCAGAAGCTTGTACCCCAGCTCCTACGAGCAGTACTTC.